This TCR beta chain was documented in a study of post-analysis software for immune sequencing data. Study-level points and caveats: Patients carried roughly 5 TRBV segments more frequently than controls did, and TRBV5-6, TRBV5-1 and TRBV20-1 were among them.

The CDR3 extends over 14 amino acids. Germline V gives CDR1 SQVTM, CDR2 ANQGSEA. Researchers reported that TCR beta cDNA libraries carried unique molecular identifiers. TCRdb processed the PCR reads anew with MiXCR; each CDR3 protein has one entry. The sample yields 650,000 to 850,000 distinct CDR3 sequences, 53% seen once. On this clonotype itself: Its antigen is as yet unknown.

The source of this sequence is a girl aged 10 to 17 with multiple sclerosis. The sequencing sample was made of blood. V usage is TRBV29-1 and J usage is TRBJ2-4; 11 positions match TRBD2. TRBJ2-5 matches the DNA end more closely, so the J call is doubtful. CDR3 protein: CSVEERTSGETQYF. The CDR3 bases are TGCAGCGTTGAAGAGAGGACTAGCGGGGAGACCCAGTACTTC.